This TCR beta chain was recovered during a study of radiotherapy plus CTLA-4 blockade in lung cancer. Study-wide findings and caveats: In blood, tumor-derived TCR clones expanded after radiotherapy plus ipilimumab. Per reports, early blood T cell clone dynamics, plus interferon-beta, forecast response most strongly.

This clone was seen once. Its specificity is unknown. The junction had 16 bases not matched to a gene; V was cut back by 7 bases and J by 8 bases. The V gene's germline CDR1 is SNHLY and CDR2 FYNNEI. This CDR3 has 16 amino acids. Data came from immunoSEQ multiplex PCR; TCRdb stores just in-frame clones and leaves some out. The repertoire holds approximately 94,000 clones, roughly 80% seen once, with roughly 24% in the top ten. The rearrangement joins TRBV2 to TRBJ2-2; 7 bases align to TRBD2. The sequenced sample was peripheral blood, obtained from a patient treated with radiotherapy plus ipilimumab. The receptor was isolated from a human donor with non-small cell lung cancer that progressed on radiotherapy plus ipilimumab. The CDR3 loop is CASMGPGLLGTGELFF. In DNA, the CDR3 is TGTGCCAGCATGGGCCCGGGACTACTTGGTACAGGGGAGCTGTTTTTT.